This is a list of T cell receptor beta chains from one sample in a study of blood T cells in healthy people across ages. Each CDR3 protein gets one entry after TCRdb re-called the 5' RACE reads with MiXCR. This sample carries around 700,000 distinct CDR3 sequences, 20% to 25% of them seen once, and the ten largest clones take just under 9.5%. The same sample was also used in a study of T cells of mothers and their children.

Sequencing input: blood. All receptors derive from a boy under 18 in good health. Both conserved end residues are part of each CDR3. The order of the fields is CDR3 protein, CDR3 DNA, V gene, J gene, D gene, clone size. The D gene is left open where the match is weak. For some rows the clone size is stated as once, few or many, or as a class when expanded; others skip it.

CASSPPGAGAKNIQYF	TGCGCCAGCAGCCCCCCGGGCGCAGGGGCCAAAAACATTCAGTACTTC	TRBV4-1	TRBJ2-4	.	.
CASSPAQRGYNEQFF	TGTGCCAGCAGCCCAGCACAGCGGGGATACAATGAGCAGTTCTTC	TRBV7-9	TRBJ2-1	TRBD2	.
CASSPTSGSRWETQYF	TGTGCCAGCAGTCCAACTAGCGGGAGTCGGTGGGAGACCCAGTACTTC	TRBV5-6	TRBJ2-5	TRBD2	.
CSASLPSGRNNEQFF	TGCAGTGCTAGTCTGCCTAGCGGGAGAAACAATGAGCAGTTCTTC	TRBV20-1	TRBJ2-1	TRBD2	.
CSARDEAGGAPRETQYF	TGCAGTGCTAGAGATGAGGCGGGGGGCGCACCCCGGGAGACCCAGTACTTC	TRBV20-1	TRBJ2-5	TRBD2	.
CASNEDTQYF	TGTGCCAGCAACGAAGATACGCAGTATTTT	TRBV7-9	TRBJ2-3	.	.
CAISERTGRNQPQHF	TGCGCCATCAGTGAGAGGACAGGGAGAAATCAGCCCCAGCATTTT	TRBV10-3	TRBJ1-5	TRBD1	few
CASSFGTIYNEQFF	TGTGCCAGCAGTTTTGGGACTATCTACAATGAGCAGTTCTTC	TRBV12-3/TRBV12-4	TRBJ2-1	TRBD2	few
CSARKDYSGNTIYF	TGCAGTGCTAGGAAGGACTACTCTGGAAACACCATATATTTT	TRBV20-1	TRBJ1-3	.	few
CSATLAEETQYF	TGCAGTGCTACACTAGCGGAAGAGACCCAGTACTTC	TRBV20-1	TRBJ2-5	TRBD2	few
CASSLSDRADTGELFF	TGTGCCAGCAGTTTATCCGACAGGGCGGACACCGGGGAGCTGTTTTTT	TRBV12-3/TRBV12-4	TRBJ2-2	TRBD1	.
CASSNTGTGEGTQYF	TGTGCCAGCAGTAACACTGGGACAGGGGAAGGGACCCAGTACTTC	TRBV6-2/TRBV6-3	TRBJ2-5	TRBD1	.
CSVAGQDYEQYF	TGCAGCGTTGCGGGACAGGACTACGAGCAGTACTTC	TRBV29-1	TRBJ2-7	TRBD1	.
CASSFGWTGNSPLHF	TGTGCCAGCAGTTTTGGCTGGACAGGGAATTCACCCCTCCACTTT	TRBV28	TRBJ1-6	TRBD1	few
CSVASQGYEQYF	TGCAGCGTGGCGTCTCAGGGTTACGAGCAGTACTTC	TRBV29-1	TRBJ2-7	.	.
CASSLQGRLARETQYF	TGTGCCAGCAGCCTCCAGGGTCGCCTAGCGAGAGAGACCCAGTACTTC	TRBV3-1	TRBJ2-5	.	.
CASSTEGWASGGLYF	TGTGCCAGCAGCACCGAAGGCTGGGCTAGCGGGGGGCTATACTTC	TRBV9	TRBJ2-5	TRBD2	.
CASSPRSGGPYEQFF	TGTGCCAGCAGCCCCAGGAGCGGGGGGCCCTATGAGCAGTTCTTC	TRBV3-1	TRBJ2-1	TRBD2	.
CASSWDRDYGYTF	TGCGCCAGCAGCTGGGACAGGGACTACGGCTACACCTTC	TRBV5-1	TRBJ1-2	TRBD1	.
CASSGMSNQPQHF	TGTGCCAGCAGTGGTATGAGCAATCAGCCCCAGCATTTT	TRBV12-3/TRBV12-4	TRBJ1-5	.	.
CASRMTVTNEKLFF	TGTGCCAGCAGGATGACGGTGACTAATGAAAAACTGTTTTTT	TRBV7-6	TRBJ1-4	.	.
CASSFSPFTSGGSYNEQFF	TGTGCCAGCAGCTTTTCCCCTTTTACTAGCGGGGGTTCGTACAATGAGCAGTTCTTC	TRBV7-2	TRBJ2-1	TRBD2	few
CASSDPGTSGGETQYF	TGTGCCAGCAGCGACCCAGGGACTAGCGGGGGAGAGACCCAGTACTTC	TRBV12-3/TRBV12-4	TRBJ2-5	TRBD2	.
CASSLATGGLVREQYF	TGTGCCAGCAGCTTAGCGACGGGGGGACTAGTTCGCGAGCAGTACTTC	TRBV7-9	TRBJ2-7	TRBD2	.
CASSPDAISGNTIYF	TGTGCCAGCAGCCCAGACGCGATCTCTGGAAACACCATATATTTT	TRBV7-9	TRBJ1-3	.	.
CASSLRSGGIYEQYF	TGTGCCAGCAGCTTACGGTCCGGGGGTATCTACGAGCAGTACTTC	TRBV7-8	TRBJ2-7	.	.
CASTRETQYF	TGTGCCAGCACCCGAGAGACCCAGTACTTC	TRBV27	TRBJ2-5	.	few
CASSFGGYNEQFF	TGTGCCAGCAGTTTCGGGGGCTACAATGAGCAGTTCTTC	TRBV12-3/TRBV12-4	TRBJ2-1	.	many
CASSPTSITGGLSSYEQYF	TGTGCCAGCAGTCCGACTAGTATTACAGGGGGCCTAAGCTCCTACGAGCAGTACTTC	TRBV27	TRBJ2-7	TRBD1	.
CASSLRCEAFF	TGTGCCAGCAGTCTCAGGTGTGAAGCTTTCTTT	TRBV27	TRBJ1-1	.	few
CASGFHADSQRTEAFF	TGTGCTAGTGGTTTCCACGCGGACAGTCAACGGACTGAAGCTTTCTTT	TRBV12-5	TRBJ1-1	.	.
CSALIQGAPTYGYTF	TGCAGTGCGTTAATACAGGGGGCACCCACCTACGGCTACACCTTC	TRBV20-1	TRBJ1-2	TRBD1	.
CASSPRRDSPYEQYF	TGTGCCAGCAGCCCGCGCCGGGACTCCCCCTACGAGCAGTACTTC	TRBV13	TRBJ2-7	.	few